A selection of T cell receptor beta chains follows, all from one sample in a study of cytomegalovirus exposure and HLA in healthy donors. Measured with immunoSEQ multiplex PCR; TCRdb has only the in-frame clones, and not every one. This sample has 100,000 to 150,000 clones, with less than 80% found just once. The sequenced material came from PBMCs. Receptors were obtained from a woman between 45 and 60 years old in good health and CMV-seronegative. The CDR3 runs from the conserved cysteine through the conserved F or W. D genes are given only for firm matches. Rows may omit the clone size; those that give it use once, few, many or a size class.

j_gene	abundance	v_gene	d_gene	CDR3nt	CDR3aa
TRBJ2-6	NA	TRBV21-1	NA	TGTGCCAGAAGAAGTGGGTCGGGTGGGGCCAACGTCCTGACTTTC	CARRSGSGGANVLTF
TRBJ2-1	NA	TRBV7-2	TRBD2	TGTGCCAGCAGTCGTCAGCGGGACTCCTACAATGAGCAGTTCTTC	CASSRQRDSYNEQFF
TRBJ2-6	NA	TRBV7-6	NA	TGTGCCAGCAGCTTAGACAGACCCTCTGGGGCCAACGTCCTGACTTTC	CASSLDRPSGANVLTF
TRBJ2-2	few	TRBV7-9	NA	TGTTCCAGCAGCCGGAGCGGGGAGCTGTTTTTT	CSSSRSGELFF
TRBJ2-3	NA	TRBV11-2	TRBD2	TGTGCCAGCAGCAAGACTAGCGGGAGGGCGGGAGATACGCAGTATTTT	CASSKTSGRAGDTQYF
TRBJ2-7	once	TRBV7-9	TRBD1	TGTGCCAGCAGGCCCAGGGACAGCCCTCTGAGGGAGCAGTACTTC	CASRPRDSPLREQYF
TRBJ1-1	NA	TRBV9	NA	TGTGCCAGCAGCGCGAGACCAGGGGTCCACACTGAAGCTTTCTTT	CASSARPGVHTEAFF
TRBJ1-2	NA	TRBV5-1	NA	TGCGCCAGCTCAGATAACTATGGCTACACCTTC	CASSDNYGYTF
TRBJ2-7	NA	TRBV5-4	TRBD1	TGTGCCAGCAGCTTTCTACAGGGGCGAGAGCAGTACTTC	CASSFLQGREQYF
TRBJ2-4	few	TRBV7-9	TRBD2	TGTTCCAGCAGCTTAAATTTGCGGGAGACGAACATTCAGTACTTC	CSSSLNLRETNIQYF
TRBJ1-2	NA	TRBV11-2	NA	TGTGCCATCCGAGACAGAAACTATGGCTACACCTTC	CAIRDRNYGYTF
TRBJ1-5	NA	TRBV19	NA	TGTGCCAGTAGTTCTCCGTCGGGGCAGCCCCAGCATTTT	CASSSPSGQPQHF
TRBJ1-1	NA	TRBV27	NA	TGTGCCAGCAGTTCACAGGGATGGGGGAACACTGAAGCTTTCTTT	CASSSQGWGNTEAFF